This TCR beta chain was identified during a study of shared T cell receptors in the human thymus. Germline values: CDR1 LGHNA, CDR2 YNFKEQ. Germline trimming cut 0 bases from V and 0 bases from J; bases unmatched to any gene: 12. This CDR3 contains 20 residues. The assay was immunoSEQ multiplex PCR, and TCRdb's table has in-frame clones only and misses some. The sample has 640,000 or so clones; around 87% are singletons. Separately, the same data were catalogued under a study of human thymus T cells. That paper states: Serving as donors were healthy Finnish infants, each of whom was having open corrective surgery for congenital heart defects. Related research described thymic repertoires that were highly overlapping among unrelated individuals.

The sample taken for sequencing was thymocytes. This TCR was recovered from a boy under two years old with a congenital heart defect. V and J are TRBV4-2 and TRBJ2-1; the match to TRBD2 covers 9 bases. The CDR3 DNA is TGTGCCAGCAGCCAAGATAGGATAGCGGGGGCGACCTTCTCCTACAATGAGCAGTTCTTC. This gives the protein CASSQDRIAGATFSYNEQFF.